These 14 T cell receptor beta chains were all obtained from the same sample, sequenced in a study of blood T cells in healthy people across ages. A sample-barcoded 5' primer and a J-beta primer mix were used in a second PCR of about 7 to 12 cycles. TCRdb used MiXCR to reprocess the 5' RACE reads, holding one entry per CDR3 protein. The sample holds hundreds of thousands of distinct CDR3 sequences; roughly 56% are singletons and the top ten take roughly 26%. Input material: blood. The receptors shown here come from a middle-aged man in good health.

The chain joins TRBV29-1 to TRBJ2-4; tentatively, D is TRBD1 (6 bases). The closer fit of TRBJ2-7 to the DNA end suggests the J call may be wrong. Germline V gene data show CDR1 as SQVTM and CDR2 as ANQGSEA. This CDR3 spans 14 amino acids. In nucleotides, the CDR3 is TGCAGCGCCGAAACAGGGAATAAGTCGTTCGAGCAGTACTTC. Protein product: CSAETGNKSFEQYF.

The rearrangement joins TRBV27 to TRBJ2-7, with TRBD1 as a possible D gene (6 bases). Per germline, CDR1 MNHEY and CDR2 SMNVEV (reference sequence). V was shortened by 5 bases and J by 4 bases, with 18 bases between the two germline ends. The CDR3 is made up of 15 amino acids. CDR3 nucleotides: TGTGCCAGCAGTCCATCCAGGGGAGTTGGTTACGAGCAGTACTTC. This translates into CASSPSRGVGYEQYF.

DNA for the CDR3: TGCAGTGCTAGCGACAGCCTCTATGGCTACACCTTC. This translates into CSASDSLYGYTF. V usage is TRBV20-1 and J usage is TRBJ1-2; TRBD1 is a possible D gene (5 bases). The CDR3 totals 12 residues. The V gene lost 3 bases and the J gene lost 4 bases, with 9 bases spanning the gap. Germline CDR1 reads DFQATT; CDR2 reads SNEGSKA (reference sequence).

A few counts support this clonotype. The chain links TRBV29-1 to TRBJ2-7; D is ambiguous. The CDR3 totals 12 residues. Germline CDR1 reads SQVTM; CDR2 reads ANQGSEA. The ends were cut back, 6 bases at V and 5 bases at J, with 14 bases in the middle. CDR3 nucleotide sequence: TGCAGCGTCCTTAGACACCGCCACGAGCAGTACTTC. It translates to CSVLRHRHEQYF.

The rearrangement joins TRBV20-1 to TRBJ2-3; D remains unclear. Trimming left V 0 bases short and J 6 bases short, with 13 bases between. Germline loops: CDR1 DFQATT, CDR2 SNEGSKA (reference sequence). CDR3 size: 14 residues. The CDR3 sequence is CSARDMKVYDTQYF. The CDR3, as DNA: TGCAGTGCTAGAGATATGAAAGTTTATGATACGCAGTATTTT.

The CDR3 is CASSDGRQGGNEQFF. The CDR3 coding sequence is TGTGCCAGCAGCGACGGGAGGCAGGGTGGCAATGAGCAGTTCTTC. The rearrangement joins TRBV9 to TRBJ2-1, with TRBD2 matching 7 bases. Trimming cost V 3 bases and J 6 bases; bases outside gene matches: 9. Germline V lookup: CDR1 SGDLS, CDR2 YYNGEE. The CDR3 has 15 amino acids.

This chain joins TRBV20-1 and TRBJ1-4; D unresolved. In germline, CDR1 is DFQATT, CDR2 SNEGSKA (reference sequence). V was trimmed by 4 bases and J by 0 bases, leaving 9 bases between them. This CDR3 contains 14 residues. CDR3 sequence reads: CSATTDSTNEKLFF. In DNA form, the CDR3 reads TGCAGTGCTACTACAGATTCAACTAATGAAAAACTGTTTTTT.

This chain joins TRBV5-1 and TRBJ2-1; no firm D call. The CDR3 runs to 13 residues. V was shortened by 3 bases and J by 15 bases, with 19 bases between the two germline ends. The V gene's germline CDR1 is SGHRS and CDR2 YFSETQ. The CDR3 nucleotides read TGCGCCAGCAGCTCACGAATAGCTAATCCCCCGTTCTTC. Its translation: CASSSRIANPPFF. Based on the CDR3 plus reference TRBV5-1 and TRBJ2-1, the full variable domain is KAGVTQTPRYLIKTRGQQVTLSCSPISGHRSVSWYQQTPGQGLQFLFEYFSETQRNKGNFPGRFSGRQFSNSRSEMNVSTLELGDSALYLCASSSRIANPPFFGPGTRLTVL.

CDR3 residues: CATSRDHVGNEQFF. CDR3 coding DNA: TGTGCCACCAGCAGAGATCACGTGGGAAATGAGCAGTTCTTC. The V gene is TRBV15, the J gene TRBJ2-1; D gene uncertain. CDR3 length: 14 amino acids. The V and J ends lost 0 bases and 7 bases respectively, with 10 bases between them. Per germline, CDR1 LNHNV and CDR2 YYDKDF (reference sequence).

This clonotype appeared a few times. The genes are TRBV28 and TRBJ2-7; 8 positions match TRBD2. Germline trimming cut 5 bases from V and 7 bases from J; bases unmatched to any gene: 16. This CDR3 contains 16 residues. Germline CDR1 is MDHEN and CDR2 is SYDVKM. The CDR3 nucleotides are TGTGCCAGCAGTCTAGCCCAGAGCGGGAGTACAACGGAGCAGTACTTC. Its translation: CASSLAQSGSTTEQYF.

This clonotype was observed many times. The chain has TRBV9 and TRBJ2-7; D remains ambiguous. Germline V lookup: CDR1 SGDLS, CDR2 YYNGEE. CDR3 size: 14 residues. V lost 4 bases, J lost 2 bases, and 13 bases lay in between. CDR3 region: CASSLNTDTYEQYF. DNA of the CDR3: TGTGCCAGCAGCCTTAATACTGATACCTACGAGCAGTACTTC.

Of note for this clonotype: Sequence at one end of the junction differs from germline and may be a read error. CDR3 coding DNA: TGTGCCAGCAGTGAAACGGCAGGGAGAGTCTCCTACGAGCTGTACTTC. Its protein is CASSETAGRVSYELYF. The chain combines TRBV6-1 with TRBJ2-7, with D possibly called TRBD1 or TRBD2 (5 bases each). This CDR3 has 16 amino acids. Germline loops: CDR1 MNHNS, CDR2 SASEGT.

The rearrangement uses TRBV10-3 and TRBJ1-2; no firm D call. Germline assignment: CDR1 ENHRY and CDR2 SYGVKD. Trimming cost V 0 bases and J 5 bases, with 13 bases left between them. The CDR3 length is 15 residues. The CDR3 DNA is TGTGCCATCAGTGAGTCGAACGAGCCGGGGTATGGCTACACCTTC. As protein: CAISESNEPGYGYTF.

The rearrangement uses TRBV28 and TRBJ1-6, with D perhaps matching TRBD1 (6 bases). V lost 4 bases and J 6 bases, leaving 10 bases between the germline ends. The CDR3 covers 14 residues. CDR1 MDHEN and CDR2 SYDVKM come from the germline V gene. The CDR3 DNA reads as TGTGCCAGCAGTTCAGGGACATCTAATTCACCCCTCCACTTT. This translates into CASSSGTSNSPLHF.